This T cell receptor (beta chain) was sequenced for a study of patients and donors after allogeneic stem cell transplantation. TCRdb reprocessed the RT-PCR reads via MiXCR and lists one record per CDR3 protein. The sample shows 110,000 or so distinct CDR3 sequences, 35% to 45% of them seen only once. Per the germline V gene, CDR1 is LGHNA and CDR2 is YSLEER. With 1 base clipped from V and 5 bases from J, the junction kept 11 bases outside the gene matches. The CDR3 is made up of 17 amino acids. This chain uses TRBV4-3 with TRBJ2-7; TRBD2 matches 10 bases. The source of this sequence is a human donor who was either an allogeneic HSCT recipient or a stem cell or donor lymphocyte infusion donor (not recorded which). It is not recorded whose cells these are; they may come from a transplant donor. Sample: blood, either unsorted or a sorted T cell fraction (not recorded which). The CDR3 DNA follows: TGCGCCAGCAGCCAAGCCCTCGATCTAGCGGGAGTAAACGAGCAGTACTTC. Protein product: CASSQALDLAGVNEQYF.